The 25 T cell receptor beta chains listed next were all sequenced from one sample in a study of cytomegalovirus exposure and HLA in healthy donors (dated 2017 in TCRdb). The library was obtained by the immunoSEQ multiplex PCR assay. This is the immuneACCESS table as TCRdb keeps it, with only in-frame sequences that have V and J called. A part of the clones is gone; compared with another copy, unresolved V genes explain less than half, and the rest is unexplained. In all, the sample holds approximately 59,000 clones, and roughly 92% of those were seen once. The top ten constitute about 5.2% of the sample. Sequenced: PBMCs. These receptors all come from a man younger than 35 in good health and CMV-seropositive.

The chain carries TRBV19 and TRBJ1-2; 7 nucleotides agree with TRBD1. Germline V CDR1 and CDR2: LNHDA, SQIVND (reference sequence). After removal of 6 bases from V and 8 bases from J, the junction contained 9 bases not matched to a gene. This CDR3 has 13 residues. The chain's CDR3 is CASSRQGLDGYTF. Written as DNA, the CDR3 is TGTGCCAGTAGCCGACAGGGTTTGGACGGCTACACCTTC.

The rearrangement joins TRBV13 to TRBJ2-7; D may be TRBD2 (5 bases). CDR1 and CDR2 from the germline V gene are PRHDT and FYEKMQ (reference sequence). The CDR3 runs to 12 residues. The ends were cut back, 5 bases at V and 7 bases at J, with 12 bases in the middle. CDR3: CASSLIGEEQYF. Here the CDR3 DNA reads TGTGCCAGCAGCCTGATCGGGGAAGAGCAGTACTTC.

This clone was seen just once. The chain couples TRBV19 to TRBJ1-3, with D perhaps matching TRBD1 (6 bases). This CDR3 comprises 13 residues. Trimming left V 6 bases short and J 4 bases short, with 10 bases between. CDR1 is LNHDA, CDR2 SQIVND, per germline (reference sequence). This chain's CDR3 is CASRGTTGNTIYF. The CDR3, as DNA: TGTGCCAGTAGAGGGACAACGGGAAACACCATATATTTT. The full variable domain, its missing parts supplied by reference TRBV19 and TRBJ1-3, is DGGITQSPKYLFRKEGQNVTLSCEQNLNHDAMYWYRQDPGQGLRLIYYSQIVNDFQKGDIAEGYSVSREKKESFPLTVTSAQKNPTAFYLCASRGTTGNTIYFGEGSWLTVV.

About this clone itself: Germline is not matched at one junction end, which may reflect a read error. The genes are TRBV7-7 and TRBJ2-3; D gene unclear. The CDR3 is made up of 14 amino acids. The germline V gene encodes CDR1 SSHAT and CDR2 FNYEAQ (reference sequence). CDR3 sequence (DNA): TGTGCTAGCAGCTTAGGCGATCCAGGTGATACGCAGTATTTT. Residues: CASSLGDPGDTQYF.

V gene TRBV28 combines with J gene TRBJ2-4; 10 nucleotides line up with TRBD1. Unmatched junction bases numbered 0, after V lost 3 bases and J lost 1 base. This CDR3 has 15 amino acids. Germline V CDR1 and CDR2: MDHEN, SYDVKM. CDR3 DNA sequence: TGTGCCAGCAGTTTGGGACAGGGGGCCAAAAACATTCAGTACTTC. Its protein product is CASSLGQGAKNIQYF. The whole variable domain, remainder taken from reference TRBV28 and TRBJ2-4, is DVKVTQSSRYLVKRTGEKVFLECVQDMDHENMFWYRQDPGLGLRLIYFSYDVKMKEKGDIPEGYSVSREKKERFSLILESASTNQTSMYLCASSLGQGAKNIQYFGAGTRLSVL.

The J gene is TRBJ1-5, the V gene TRBV27, with a tentative D call TRBD1 (6 bases). With 5 bases removed from V and 0 bases from J, the gap between germline ends came to 11 bases. CDR3 size: 15 residues. Germline-derived CDR1 and CDR2 are MNHEY and SMNVEV (reference sequence). Written as DNA, the CDR3 is TGTGCCAGCAGTGAGACAGGCTATAGCAATCAGCCCCAGCATTTT. It specifies CASSETGYSNQPQHF.

The chain is built from TRBV11-2 and TRBJ2-7; TRBD2 matches 11 bases. Germline values: CDR1 SGHAT, CDR2 FQNNGV. CDR3 length: 17 residues. Losses at the gene ends were 6 bases for V and 0 bases for J; bases not matched to a gene: 10. CDR3 coding DNA: TGTGCCAGCAGACCCCCGGGACTAGCGGTGAGCTCCTACGAGCAGTACTTC. This codes for CASRPPGLAVSSYEQYF.

The rearrangement uses TRBV5-1 and TRBJ1-2; TRBD1 matches 7 bases. The CDR3 runs to 16 residues. Germline CDR1 and CDR2: SGHRS and YFSETQ. The junction had 9 bases not matched to a gene; V was cut back by 0 bases and J by 4 bases. As DNA, the CDR3 is TGCGCCAGCAGCTTGGGGTCGGCGACAGGGATCTATGGCTACACCTTC. As protein: CASSLGSATGIYGYTF. Based on the CDR3 plus reference TRBV5-1 and TRBJ1-2, the full variable domain is KAGVTQTPRYLIKTRGQQVTLSCSPISGHRSVSWYQQTPGQGLQFLFEYFSETQRNKGNFPGRFSGRQFSNSRSEMNVSTLELGDSALYLCASSLGSATGIYGYTFGSGTRLTVV.

V usage is TRBV27 and J usage is TRBJ2-5; tentatively, D is TRBD1 (6 bases). The CDR3 loop spans 15 amino acids. The V gene lost 5 bases and the J gene lost 7 bases, with 20 bases spanning the gap. CDR1 is MNHEY, CDR2 SMNVEV, per germline (reference sequence). CDR3 sequence: CASSGAGARMWTQYF. The CDR3 bases are TGTGCCAGCAGTGGGGCAGGGGCCCGAATGTGGACCCAGTACTTC.

V is TRBV11-2 and J is TRBJ2-7; TRBD2 agrees at 10 bases. In germline, CDR1 is SGHAT, CDR2 FQNNGV. The ends lost 6 bases at V and 5 bases at J; junction bases unmatched: 4. CDR3 size: 13 residues. The chain's CDR3 is CASRWGLANEQYF. For the CDR3, the DNA is TGTGCCAGCAGGTGGGGACTAGCGAACGAGCAGTACTTC.

V usage is TRBV27 and J usage is TRBJ1-5; TRBD1 aligns across 8 bases. V gave up 10 bases and J gave up 4 bases; unmatched junction bases: 15. This CDR3 is 16 amino acids long. The germline gives CDR1 MNHEY, CDR2 SMNVEV (reference sequence). This chain's CDR3 is CATDPDGTGVNQPQHF. CDR3 DNA: TGTGCCACCGACCCAGACGGGACAGGTGTGAATCAGCCCCAGCATTTT.

The V gene is TRBV27, the J gene TRBJ2-3; no clear D. V was clipped by 8 bases and J by 2 bases, with 8 bases between them. Germline-derived CDR1 and CDR2 are MNHEY and SMNVEV (reference sequence). The length of the CDR3 is 12 residues. DNA of the CDR3: TGTGCCAGCGCGGATATCACAGATACGCAGTATTTT. It translates to CASADITDTQYF.

The J gene is TRBJ2-5, the V gene TRBV5-1; TRBD2 aligns across 12 bases. After removal of 4 bases from V and 2 bases from J, the junction contained 3 bases not matched to a gene. CDR3 length: 15 amino acids. Germline CDR1 SGHRS, CDR2 YFSETQ. In nucleotides, the CDR3 is TGCGCCAGCAGCATTGGACTAGCGGGACAAGAGACCCAGTACTTC. This encodes CASSIGLAGQETQYF.

Comment on this clone: The same CDR3 arises from other DNA sequences in this sample as well. The chain recombines TRBV9 with TRBJ2-1; the D gene is possibly TRBD2 (6 bases). Germline values: CDR1 SGDLS, CDR2 YYNGEE. Trimming stripped 2 bases from V and 0 bases from J, with 6 bases between. There are 14 residues in the CDR3. CDR3 nucleotide sequence: TGTGCCAGCAGCGTCGGGGGCTCCTACAATGAGCAGTTCTTC. This codes for CASSVGGSYNEQFF.

This chain connects TRBV19 to TRBJ1-1; 7 bases fit TRBD1. Germline lookup yields CDR1 LNHDA and CDR2 SQIVND (reference sequence). This CDR3 has 14 residues. Trimming removed 6 bases from V and 0 bases from J; junction bases left unmatched: 4. CDR3 DNA: TGTGCCAGTAGCTGGGGACAGCTGAACACTGAAGCTTTCTTT. The encoded protein is CASSWGQLNTEAFF.

V is TRBV28 and J is TRBJ2-7; 10 nucleotides match TRBD2. CDR3 length: 13 amino acids. Germline CDR1 MDHEN, CDR2 SYDVKM. Trimming at V came to 4 bases and at J to 7 bases, leaving 4 bases not matched to a gene. CDR3 nucleotide sequence: TGTGCCAGCAGTTCTAGCGGGAGAGAAGAGCAGTACTTC. Protein sequence: CASSSSGREEQYF.

The chain recombines TRBV5-1 with TRBJ2-3, with 14 bases aligning to TRBD2. From germline, CDR1 is SGHRS and CDR2 YFSETQ. The CDR3 totals 17 residues. The V and J ends lost 5 bases and 4 bases, in that order; junction bases with no gene match: 9. The CDR3 DNA reads TGCGCCAGCAGGTCGGGACTAGCGGGAGTCACGGCAGATACGCAGTATTTT. This encodes CASRSGLAGVTADTQYF.

The chain uses TRBV5-1 and TRBJ2-7, with D possibly matching TRBD2 (6 bases). V lost 4 bases to trimming and J lost 12 bases, with 29 bases between them. This CDR3 contains 16 residues. The V gene's germline CDR1 is SGHRS and CDR2 YFSETQ. The CDR3 region has the DNA TGCGCCAGCAGCCTTTACCGCGGGAATAGCGGAAGCCAGGCGTACTTC. Translation: CASSLYRGNSGSQAYF. The full variable domain, in which reference TRBV5-1 and TRBJ2-7 provide the parts outside the CDR3, is KAGVTQTPRYLIKTRGQQVTLSCSPISGHRSVSWYQQTPGQGLQFLFEYFSETQRNKGNFPGRFSGRQFSNSRSEMNVSTLELGDSALYLCASSLYRGNSGSQAYFGPGTRLTVT.

This chain joins TRBV5-1 and TRBJ2-7; D might be TRBD1 (6 bases). The CDR3 loop spans 15 amino acids. Germline V lookup: CDR1 SGHRS, CDR2 YFSETQ. V was shortened by 4 bases and J by 0 bases, with 14 bases between the two germline ends. CDR3: CASSAPSGVSYEQYF. The DNA of the CDR3 is TGCGCCAGCAGCGCCCCCTCAGGGGTCTCCTACGAGCAGTACTTC. Full variable domain (rest looked up from reference TRBV5-1 and TRBJ2-7): KAGVTQTPRYLIKTRGQQVTLSCSPISGHRSVSWYQQTPGQGLQFLFEYFSETQRNKGNFPGRFSGRQFSNSRSEMNVSTLELGDSALYLCASSAPSGVSYEQYFGPGTRLTVT.

The V gene is TRBV28, the J gene TRBJ1-2, with D perhaps matching TRBD1 (5 bases). Germline CDR1 reads MDHEN; CDR2 reads SYDVKM. The CDR3 is made up of 15 amino acids. V dropped 4 bases and J dropped 0 bases, with 12 bases sitting between them. The CDR3 loop is CASSSPGTSNYGYTF. For the CDR3, the DNA is TGTGCCAGCAGTTCCCCCGGGACTTCTAACTATGGCTACACCTTC.

This chain uses TRBV2 with TRBJ2-2; D not resolved. Germline-derived CDR1 and CDR2 are SNHLY and FYNNEI. This CDR3 region has 15 residues. The V gene lost 7 bases and the J gene lost 0 bases, with 12 bases spanning the gap. The CDR3 nucleotides read TGTGCCAGCATTAGATCCACTACGAACACCGGGGAGCTGTTTTTT. Its translation is CASIRSTTNTGELFF.

This sequence joins TRBV7-9 and TRBJ2-1, with 13 bases lining up with TRBD2. The V segment lost 6 bases and the J segment 7 bases; nucleotides outside the gene matches: 9. CDR1 is SEHNR and CDR2 is FQNEAQ in the germline V gene (reference sequence). The CDR3 is 16 amino acids. Here the CDR3 DNA reads TGTGCCAGCAGAGAAAGTGGACTAGCGGGAGATAATGAGCAGTTCTTC. Protein sequence: CASRESGLAGDNEQFF.

This clone was seen once. This chain links TRBV7-3 with TRBJ1-1, with D perhaps TRBD1 (6 bases). V lost 5 bases and J 5 bases, leaving 12 bases between the germline ends. Germline V gene lookup returns CDR1 SGHTA and CDR2 FQGTGA. The CDR3 length is 13 residues. The DNA for the CDR3 is TGTGCCAGCAGCCAGGGGCTGTATACTGAAGCTTTCTTT. Translated, it gives CASSQGLYTEAFF. The variable domain in full, with the rest retrieved from reference TRBV7-3 and TRBJ1-1, is GAGVSQTPSNKVTEKGKYVELRCDPISGHTALYWYRQSLGQGPEFLIYFQGTGAADDSGLPNDRFFAVRPEGSVSTLKIQRTERGDSAVYLCASSQGLYTEAFFGQGTRLTVV.

The V and J genes are TRBV30 and TRBJ2-7; 10 positions match TRBD1. Losses at the gene ends were 1 base for V and 2 bases for J; bases not matched to a gene: 2. Germline V gene lookup returns CDR1 GTSNPN and CDR2 SVGIG (reference sequence). The CDR3 contains 14 residues. The CDR3 region is CAWSEGTGAYEQYF. The CDR3, as DNA: TGTGCCTGGAGTGAAGGGACAGGGGCCTACGAGCAGTACTTC.

The chain joins TRBV30 to TRBJ1-2, with D tentatively TRBD1 (6 bases). Looked up from germline, CDR1 is GTSNPN and CDR2 is SVGIG (reference sequence). The CDR3 runs to 12 residues. V lost 2 bases to trimming and J lost 8 bases, with 12 bases between them. The CDR3 sequence is CAWSPEGDGYTF. The CDR3 coding sequence is TGTGCCTGGAGTCCCGAGGGGGACGGCTACACCTTC.